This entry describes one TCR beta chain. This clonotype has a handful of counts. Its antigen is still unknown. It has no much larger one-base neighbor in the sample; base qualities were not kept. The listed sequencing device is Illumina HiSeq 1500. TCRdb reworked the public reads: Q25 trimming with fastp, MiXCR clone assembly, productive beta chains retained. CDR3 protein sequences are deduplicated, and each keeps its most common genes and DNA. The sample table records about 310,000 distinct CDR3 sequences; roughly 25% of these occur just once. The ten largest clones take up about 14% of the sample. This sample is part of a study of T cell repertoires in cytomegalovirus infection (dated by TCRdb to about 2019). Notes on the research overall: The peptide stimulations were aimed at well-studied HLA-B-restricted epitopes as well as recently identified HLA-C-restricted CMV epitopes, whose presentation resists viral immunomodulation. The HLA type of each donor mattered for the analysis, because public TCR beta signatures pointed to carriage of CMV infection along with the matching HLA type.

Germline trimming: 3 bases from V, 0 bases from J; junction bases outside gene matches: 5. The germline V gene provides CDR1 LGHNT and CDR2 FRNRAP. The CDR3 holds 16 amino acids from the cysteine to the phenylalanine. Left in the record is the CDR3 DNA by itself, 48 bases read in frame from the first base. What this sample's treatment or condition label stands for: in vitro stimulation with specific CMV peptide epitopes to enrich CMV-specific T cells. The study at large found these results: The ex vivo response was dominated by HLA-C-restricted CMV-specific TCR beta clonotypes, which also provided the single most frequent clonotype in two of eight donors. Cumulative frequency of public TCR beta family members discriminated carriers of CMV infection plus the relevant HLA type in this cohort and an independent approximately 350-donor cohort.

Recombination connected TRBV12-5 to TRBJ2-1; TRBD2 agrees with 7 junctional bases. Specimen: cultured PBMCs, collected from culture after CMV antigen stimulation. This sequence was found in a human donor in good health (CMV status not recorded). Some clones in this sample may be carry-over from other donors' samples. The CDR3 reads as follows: CASGFSGRSSYNEQFF. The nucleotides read TGTGCTAGTGGTTTTAGCGGGCGGAGCTCCTACAATGAGCAGTTCTTC.